The 23 T cell receptor beta chains reported below all come from one sample, sequenced in a study of T cell responses to AZD1222 COVID-19 vaccine. Data came from immunoSEQ multiplex PCR; TCRdb stores just in-frame clones and leaves some out. The profile shows tens of thousands of clones, around four fifths of them singletons. The sequenced sample was peripheral blood, obtained 28 days after the second AZD1222 dose. Receptors were obtained from an adult who received the AZD1222 COVID-19 vaccine.

This clone was seen a single time. The genes are TRBV5-6 and TRBJ1-2; TRBD1 matches at 7 bases. The CDR3 contains 17 residues. Germline V gives CDR1 SGHDT, CDR2 YYEEEE. J gave up 0 bases and V 0 bases, and 8 bases lay outside the gene matches. In DNA form, the CDR3 reads TGTGCCAGCAGCTTGGAGGATGGGACAGAAACTAACTATGGCTACACCTTC. Encoded protein: CASSLEDGTETNYGYTF.

The genes are TRBV6-2 or TRBV6-3 and TRBJ2-7; D might be TRBD2 (6 bases). There are 16 residues in the CDR3. V was trimmed by 0 bases and J by 7 bases, leaving 19 bases between them. CDR1 MNHEY and CDR2 SVGEGT come from the germline V gene. CDR3 protein: CASSYSPRDSLGEQYF. The CDR3 region has the DNA TGTGCCAGCAGTTACTCGCCGCGGGACTCTCTGGGGGAGCAGTACTTC.

In its sample, this clone was seen once. The chain couples TRBV7-8 to TRBJ1-5; 7 nucleotides line up with TRBD1. The CDR3 totals 15 residues. V lost 5 bases and J lost 3; bases outside the gene matches: 7. Germline loops: CDR1 SGHVS, CDR2 FQNEAQ. In nucleotides, the CDR3 is TGTGCCAGCAGCCCAGTACAGGGGTTCAATCAGCCCCAGCATTTT. Translating gives CASSPVQGFNQPQHF.

The chain couples TRBV7-8 to TRBJ2-5, with TRBD2 matching 10 bases. Looked up from germline, CDR1 is SGHVS and CDR2 is FQNEAQ. V lost 5 bases to trimming and J lost 2 bases; unmatched junction nucleotides: 5. There are 15 residues in the CDR3. CDR3 nucleotide sequence: TGTGCCAGCAGCCCAGGACTAGCGGAACAAGAGACCCAGTACTTC. Translating gives CASSPGLAEQETQYF.

This clone appeared a single time. The chain recombines TRBV4-2 with TRBJ2-1; 7 bases align to TRBD2. This CDR3 region has 16 residues. Germline trimming cut 0 bases from V and 8 bases from J; bases unmatched to any gene: 10. Germline V lookup: CDR1 LGHNA, CDR2 YNFKEQ. The CDR3 reads CASSQDLGEGGDEQFF. Written as DNA, the CDR3 is TGTGCCAGCAGCCAAGATTTGGGGGAGGGCGGCGATGAGCAGTTCTTC.

This chain links TRBV4-3 with TRBJ2-3; 7 bases align to TRBD2. Trimming took 1 base from V and 0 from J; bases not matched to a gene: 4. Germline loops: CDR1 LGHNA, CDR2 YSLEER. There are 16 residues in the CDR3. The CDR3 protein is CASSQVATSSTDTQYF. The CDR3 bases are TGCGCCAGCAGCCAAGTGGCGACTAGCAGCACAGATACGCAGTATTTT.

CDR3 bases: TGTGCCAGCAGCAGAGGGACAGGGGGCGGCAACACTGAAGCTTTCTTT. Protein sequence: CASSRGTGGGNTEAFF. V is TRBV9 and J is TRBJ1-1; TRBD1 aligns across 12 bases. Germline values: CDR1 SGDLS, CDR2 YYNGEE. The CDR3 extends over 16 amino acids. Losses at the gene ends were 4 bases for V and 2 bases for J; bases not matched to a gene: 6.

This chain uses TRBV27 with TRBJ1-6, with D maybe TRBD1 (5 bases). The CDR3 totals 15 residues. V was shortened by 2 bases and J by 10 bases, with 15 bases between the two germline ends. Germline assignment: CDR1 MNHEY and CDR2 SMNVEV (reference sequence). In nucleotides, the CDR3 is TGTGCCAGCAGTTTAAGCTACCAGGGCGAATCACCCCTCCACTTT. Its protein product is CASSLSYQGESPLHF.

The gene calls are TRBV5-1 and TRBJ1-3; tentative D call: TRBD1 (5 bases). Trimming shortened V by 0 bases and J by 4 bases, and 8 bases separated the two germline ends. The CDR3 extends over 14 amino acids. Germline V gene data show CDR1 as SGHRS and CDR2 as YFSETQ. In DNA form, the CDR3 reads TGCGCCAGCAGCTTGGCAGGGTACGGAAACACCATATATTTT. It encodes CASSLAGYGNTIYF.

The V call is TRBV7-2, the J call TRBJ2-7; D is unclear. This CDR3 is built from 12 residues. Trimming shortened V by 1 base and J by 4 bases, and 5 bases separated the two germline ends. CDR1 SGHTA and CDR2 FQGNSA come from the germline V gene. CDR3 region: CASSLVGYEQYF. DNA for the CDR3: TGTGCCAGCAGCTTAGTCGGGTACGAGCAGTACTTC.

The table lists this clone with a count of one. V gene TRBV29-1 combines with J gene TRBJ2-6; the D gene is possibly TRBD1 (6 bases). Trimming left V 5 bases short and J 4 bases short, with 9 bases between. Germline values: CDR1 SQVTM, CDR2 ANQGSEA. This CDR3 region has 13 residues. The CDR3 is CSVTGTGANVLTF. The CDR3 DNA reads TGCAGCGTTACAGGGACCGGGGCCAACGTCCTGACTTTC.

The rearrangement uses TRBV11-2 and TRBJ1-2, with D perhaps matching TRBD1 (5 bases). Trimming left V 5 bases short and J 8 bases short, with 15 bases between. Germline V CDR1 and CDR2: SGHAT, FQNNGV. The CDR3 consists of 13 residues. In nucleotides, the CDR3 is TGTGCCAGCAGCCTCGCGGGGCAGTCGGGCTACACCTTC. As protein: CASSLAGQSGYTF.

The gene calls are TRBV27 and TRBJ2-1, with 11 bases matching TRBD2. The V gene end was trimmed by 7 bases and the J gene end by 15 bases; junction bases not matched to a gene: 11. The CDR3 runs 13 residues. CDR1 MNHEY and CDR2 SMNVEV come from the germline V gene (reference sequence). CDR3 DNA: TGTGCCAGCAAATTACCGGGACTAGCGGTTGCGTTCTTC. Translating gives CASKLPGLAVAFF.

This clone was observed a handful of times. V usage is TRBV4-2 and J usage is TRBJ1-2; D unresolved. With 0 bases removed from V and 5 bases from J, the gap between germline ends came to 4 bases. The CDR3 has 12 amino acids. CDR1 LGHNA and CDR2 YNFKEQ come from the germline V gene. The CDR3 nucleotides are TGTGCCAGCAGCCAAGAAGGGTATGGCTACACCTTC. Protein product: CASSQEGYGYTF.

The gene calls are TRBV29-1 and TRBJ1-2; TRBD1 is a possible D gene (6 bases). This CDR3 is built from 12 residues. Trimming shortened V by 6 bases and J by 3 bases, and 11 bases separated the two germline ends. Germline V CDR1 and CDR2: SQVTM, ANQGSEA. Here the CDR3 DNA reads TGCAGCGTGGGGGCAGGGGACTATGGCTACACCTTC. It is translated as CSVGAGDYGYTF.

DNA for the CDR3: TGTGCCGCATTAGCGGGAGGGGATTACGAGCAGTACTTC. It translates to CAALAGGDYEQYF. The chain joins TRBV6-5 to TRBJ2-7, with 11 bases identical to TRBD2. The ends lost 11 bases at V and 4 bases at J; junction bases unmatched: 7. The CDR3 totals 13 residues. Germline V CDR1 and CDR2: MNHEY, SVGAGI.

The chain combines TRBV24-1 with TRBJ2-3, with unresolved D. Trimming took 0 bases from V and 1 from J, leaving 7 bases between them. The CDR3 sequence is 15 residues long. Germline V gene lookup returns CDR1 KGHDR and CDR2 SFDVKD. CDR3 sequence (DNA): TGTGCCACCAGTGATTTGACCCGAGGCACAGATACGCAGTATTTT. Residues: CATSDLTRGTDTQYF.

The CDR3 protein is CSVTGTGAGTEAFF. The CDR3 DNA sequence: TGCAGCGTTACCGGGACAGGGGCGGGCACTGAAGCTTTCTTT. This chain uses TRBV29-1 with TRBJ1-1; 10 nucleotides line up with TRBD1. The V gene's germline CDR1 is SQVTM and CDR2 ANQGSEA. The V gene end was trimmed by 5 bases and the J gene end by 4 bases; junction bases not matched to a gene: 7. This CDR3 contains 14 residues.

The rearrangement uses TRBV7-2 and TRBJ2-7, with TRBD2 matching 12 bases. CDR1 and CDR2 from the germline V gene are SGHTA and FQGNSA. The CDR3 is 16 amino acids. V was clipped by 4 bases and J by 7 bases; unmatched bases: 11. DNA for the CDR3: TGTGCCAGCAGCTCATCCGGACTAGCGGGAATTGATGAGCAGTACTTC. It is translated as CASSSSGLAGIDEQYF.

This chain uses TRBV20-1 with TRBJ1-2, with D unclear. The CDR3 has 12 amino acids. Trimming removed 3 bases at V and 4 bases at J, with 9 bases between. Germline values: CDR1 DFQATT, CDR2 SNEGSKA (reference sequence). CDR3 nucleotides: TGCAGTGCTAGTTTGACACTCTATGGCTACACCTTC. Its translation is CSASLTLYGYTF.

To note about this clone: The same CDR3 also results from other DNA sequences found in this sample. This chain uses TRBV2 with TRBJ1-5, with 7 positions matching TRBD1. Germline assignment: CDR1 SNHLY and CDR2 FYNNEI. After removal of 6 bases from V and 4 bases from J, the junction contained 6 bases not matched to a gene. The CDR3 has 14 residues. The CDR3 DNA sequence: TGTGCCAGCAGGGGGGACAGCGGGAATCAGCCCCAGCATTTT. This gives the protein CASRGDSGNQPQHF.

The chain carries TRBV10-3 and TRBJ2-2; 8 nucleotides align to TRBD1. Germline loops: CDR1 ENHRY, CDR2 SYGVKD. The CDR3 length is 13 residues. Germline trimming cut 6 bases from V and 6 bases from J; bases unmatched to any gene: 3. The CDR3 DNA sequence: TGTGCCATCAGGGACAGGGAGGCCGGGGAGCTGTTTTTT. Translated, it gives CAIRDREAGELFF.

The rearrangement links TRBV19 to TRBJ2-2, with 10 bases matching TRBD2. The CDR3 is made up of 17 amino acids. The ends lost 1 base at V and 3 bases at J; junction bases unmatched: 5. The germline V gene encodes CDR1 LNHDA and CDR2 SQIVND (reference sequence). In DNA form, the CDR3 reads TGTGCCAGTAGTATAGCGGCTAGCGGGAGCCACACCGGGGAGCTGTTTTTT. Amino acid sequence: CASSIAASGSHTGELFF.